This T cell receptor (beta chain) was captured by sequencing in a study of human T cells and chemical hapten exposure. Trimming took off 3 bases at V and 3 bases at J, with 9 bases between the two ends. The CDR3 runs 13 residues. The time point here: patch test 1, 2 weeks after DPC sensitization. Treatment indicated: therapeutic diphenylcyclopropenone sensitization with weekly scalp DPC. TCRdb fed the RACE reads into MiXCR, producing one record per CDR3 protein. Here the sample spans about 380,000 distinct CDR3 sequences, about 4.8% being singletons. The specimen comprised whole blood, sampled in connection with sensitization to the hapten diphenylcyclopropenone (DPC). The rearrangement links TRBV12-3 or TRBV12-4 to TRBJ2-7; tentative D call: TRBD1 (5 bases). This TCR came from a woman between 50 and 59 years old with alopecia areata. Some clones in this sample may be carry-over from other donors' samples. CDR3 sequence reads: CASSFAGHYEQYF. CDR3 sequence (DNA): TGTGCCAGCAGTTTTGCCGGACACTACGAGCAGTACTTC.